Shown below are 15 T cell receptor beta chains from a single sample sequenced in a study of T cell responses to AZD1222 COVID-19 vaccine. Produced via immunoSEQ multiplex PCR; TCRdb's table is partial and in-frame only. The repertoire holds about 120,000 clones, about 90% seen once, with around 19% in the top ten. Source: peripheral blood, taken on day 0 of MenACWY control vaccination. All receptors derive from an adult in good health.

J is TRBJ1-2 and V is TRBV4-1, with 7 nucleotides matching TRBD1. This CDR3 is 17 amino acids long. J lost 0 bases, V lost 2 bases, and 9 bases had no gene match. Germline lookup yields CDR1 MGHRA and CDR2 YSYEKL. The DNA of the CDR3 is TGCGCCAGCAGCCAACCGGCAGGGGGAATATCTAACTATGGCTACACCTTC. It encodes CASSQPAGGISNYGYTF.

The CDR3: CASSYSRDPVYEQYF. The CDR3 DNA is TGTGCCAGCAGTTACTCTAGGGATCCCGTGTACGAGCAGTACTTC. This chain joins TRBV6-5 and TRBJ2-7; D is uncertain. There are 15 residues in the CDR3. Trimming stripped 0 bases from V and 4 bases from J, with 13 bases between. Per the germline V gene, CDR1 is MNHEY and CDR2 is SVGAGI.

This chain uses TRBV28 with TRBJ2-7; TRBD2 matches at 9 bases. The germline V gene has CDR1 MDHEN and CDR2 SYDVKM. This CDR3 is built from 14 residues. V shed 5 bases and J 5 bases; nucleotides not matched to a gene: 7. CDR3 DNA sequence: TGTGCCAGCAGTCGACTAGCGGAGCCCAACGAGCAGTACTTC. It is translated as CASSRLAEPNEQYF.

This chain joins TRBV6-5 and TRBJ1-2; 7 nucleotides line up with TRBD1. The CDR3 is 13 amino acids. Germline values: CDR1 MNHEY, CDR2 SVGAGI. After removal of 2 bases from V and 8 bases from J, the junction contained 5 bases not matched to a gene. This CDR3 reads CASSYRDRTGYTF. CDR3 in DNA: TGTGCCAGCAGTTACCGGGACAGAACCGGCTACACCTTC.

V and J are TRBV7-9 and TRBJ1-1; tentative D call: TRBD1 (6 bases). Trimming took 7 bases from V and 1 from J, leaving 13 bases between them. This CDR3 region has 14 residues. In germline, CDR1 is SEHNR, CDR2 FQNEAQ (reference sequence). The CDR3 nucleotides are TGTGCCAGCATCTGGACAGTCGAGAACACTGAAGCTTTCTTT. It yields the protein CASIWTVENTEAFF. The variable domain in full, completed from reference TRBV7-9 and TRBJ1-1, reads DTGVSQNPRHKITKRGQNVTFRCDPISEHNRLYWYRQTLGQGPEFLTYFQNEAQLEKSRLLSDRFSAERPKGSFSTLEIQRTEQGDSAMYLCASIWTVENTEAFFGQGTRLTVV.

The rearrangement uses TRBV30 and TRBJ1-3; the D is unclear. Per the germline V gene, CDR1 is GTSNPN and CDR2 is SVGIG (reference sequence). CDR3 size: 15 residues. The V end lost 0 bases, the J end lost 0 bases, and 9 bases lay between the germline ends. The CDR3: CAWSVRPNSGNTIYF. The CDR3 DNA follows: TGTGCCTGGAGTGTAAGGCCGAACTCTGGAAACACCATATATTTT.

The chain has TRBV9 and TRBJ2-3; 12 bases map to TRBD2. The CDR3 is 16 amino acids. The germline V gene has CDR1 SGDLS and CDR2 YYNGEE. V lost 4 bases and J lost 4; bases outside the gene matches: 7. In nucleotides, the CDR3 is TGTGCCAGCAGCACACCACTAGCGGGGGGCCCAGATACGCAGTATTTT. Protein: CASSTPLAGGPDTQYF.

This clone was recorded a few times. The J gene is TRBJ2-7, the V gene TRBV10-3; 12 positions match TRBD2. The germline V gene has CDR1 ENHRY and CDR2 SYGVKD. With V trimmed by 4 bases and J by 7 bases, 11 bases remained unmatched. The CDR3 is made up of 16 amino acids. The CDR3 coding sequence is TGTGCCATCAGTGCAAGGCTAGCGGGAGGGCCGGGAGAGCAGTACTTC. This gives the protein CAISARLAGGPGEQYF.

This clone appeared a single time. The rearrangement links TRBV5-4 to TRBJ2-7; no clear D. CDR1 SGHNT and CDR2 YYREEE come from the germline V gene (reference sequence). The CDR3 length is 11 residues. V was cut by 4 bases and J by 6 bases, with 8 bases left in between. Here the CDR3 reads CASSLDVEQYF. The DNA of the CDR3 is TGTGCCAGCAGCCTAGACGTCGAGCAGTACTTC.

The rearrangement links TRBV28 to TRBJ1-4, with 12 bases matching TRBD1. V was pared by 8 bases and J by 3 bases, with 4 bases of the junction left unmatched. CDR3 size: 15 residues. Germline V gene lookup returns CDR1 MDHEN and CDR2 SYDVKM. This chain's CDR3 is CASGTGGLANEKLFF. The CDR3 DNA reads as TGTGCCAGCGGGACAGGGGGCTTGGCTAATGAAAAACTGTTTTTT.

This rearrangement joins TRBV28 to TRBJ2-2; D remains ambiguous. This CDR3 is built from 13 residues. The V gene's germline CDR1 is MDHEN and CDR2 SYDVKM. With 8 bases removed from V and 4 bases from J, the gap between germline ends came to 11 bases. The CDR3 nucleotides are TGTGCCAGCCGATCTGGACGCACCGGGGAGCTGTTTTTT. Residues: CASRSGRTGELFF.

In DNA form, the CDR3 reads TGTGCCAGCAGCGTTTACGGGACGGCAAACGAGCAGTACTTC. Protein product: CASSVYGTANEQYF. The chain employs TRBV9 and TRBJ2-7, with D possibly called TRBD1 or TRBD2 (5 bases each). Trimming shortened V by 2 bases and J by 5 bases, and 14 bases separated the two germline ends. The V gene's germline CDR1 is SGDLS and CDR2 YYNGEE. This CDR3 comprises 14 residues.

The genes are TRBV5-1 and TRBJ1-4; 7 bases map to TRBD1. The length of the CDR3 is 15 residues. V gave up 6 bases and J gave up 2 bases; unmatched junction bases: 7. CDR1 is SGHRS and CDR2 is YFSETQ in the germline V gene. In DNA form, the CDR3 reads TGCGCCAGCACGTCCGCGGGACAGACTAATGAAAAACTGTTTTTT. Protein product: CASTSAGQTNEKLFF.

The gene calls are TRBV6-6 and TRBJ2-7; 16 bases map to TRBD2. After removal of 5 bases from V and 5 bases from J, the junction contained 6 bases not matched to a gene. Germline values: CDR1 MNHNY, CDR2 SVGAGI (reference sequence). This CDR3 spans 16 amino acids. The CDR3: CASSPGLAGGPHEQYF. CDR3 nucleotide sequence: TGTGCCAGCAGTCCGGGACTAGCGGGAGGGCCCCACGAGCAGTACTTC.

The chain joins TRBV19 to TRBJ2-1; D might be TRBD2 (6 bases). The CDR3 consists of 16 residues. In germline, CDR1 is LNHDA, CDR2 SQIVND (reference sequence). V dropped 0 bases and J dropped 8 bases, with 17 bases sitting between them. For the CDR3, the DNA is TGTGCCAGTAGTATAGATCGAGTGCCCCGCGGGGATGAGCAGTTCTTC. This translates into CASSIDRVPRGDEQFF.